The TCR beta chain described here comes from a study of T-cell memory formation after mild COVID-19. Study overall: Largely, the TCR clusters proved donor specific.

One entry per CDR3 protein, called by TCRdb with MiXCR from the 5' RACE reads. The sample yields about 320,000 distinct CDR3 sequences, around 15% seen once. Trimming removed 0 bases from V and 9 bases from J, with 10 bases in between. Germline V CDR1 and CDR2: SGDLS, YYNGEE. There are 13 residues in the CDR3. The sequence was obtained from a man aged 18 to 30 who had mild COVID-19 (a few samples of this study predate the infection). Cell type and time point are not known. The chain links TRBV9 to TRBJ2-1; perhaps TRBD1 as D (5 bases). Sequencing used PBMCs or a T cell subset sorted from them (not recorded which). The DNA for the CDR3 is TGTGCCAGCAGCGTAGGGCAGGGCCGTGAGCAGTTCTTC. Protein sequence: CASSVGQGREQFF. The full variable domain, rest sourced from reference TRBV9 and TRBJ2-1, is DSGVTQTPKHLITATGQRVTLRCSPRSGDLSVYWYQQSLDQGLQFLIQYYNGEERAKGNILERFSAQQFPDLHSELNLSSLELGDSALYFCASSVGQGREQFFGPGTRLTVL.